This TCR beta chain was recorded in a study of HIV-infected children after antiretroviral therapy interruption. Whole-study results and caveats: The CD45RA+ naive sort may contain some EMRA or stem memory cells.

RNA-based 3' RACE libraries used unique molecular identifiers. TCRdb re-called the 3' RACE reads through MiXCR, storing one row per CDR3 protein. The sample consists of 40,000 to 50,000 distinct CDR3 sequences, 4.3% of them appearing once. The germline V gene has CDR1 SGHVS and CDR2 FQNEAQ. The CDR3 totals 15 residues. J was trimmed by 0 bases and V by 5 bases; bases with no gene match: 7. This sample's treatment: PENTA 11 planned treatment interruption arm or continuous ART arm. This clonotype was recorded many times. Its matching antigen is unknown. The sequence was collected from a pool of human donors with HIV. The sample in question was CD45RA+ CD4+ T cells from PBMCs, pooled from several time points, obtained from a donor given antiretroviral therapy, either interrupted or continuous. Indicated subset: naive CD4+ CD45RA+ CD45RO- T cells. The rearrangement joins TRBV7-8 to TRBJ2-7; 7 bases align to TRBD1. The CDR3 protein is CASSLRQGHSYEQYF. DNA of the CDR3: TGTGCCAGCAGCCTGCGACAGGGCCACTCCTACGAGCAGTACTTC.